This TCR beta chain was documented in a study of shared clonotypes between healthy human individuals. Study overall: Donors had three CD4 naive, three CD4 memory, two CD8 naive and one CD8 memory plate apiece. Study-level results: Naive CD4 clonotype sharing across a few donors was approximately 5%. Rarefaction showed that sequencing of sorted subsets was incomplete (despite large depth).

CDR3 length equals 13 residues. V gave up 5 bases and J gave up 3 bases, with 11 bases separating them. The germline CDR1 and CDR2 sequences are SEHNR and FQNEAQ (reference sequence). It was CD45RO-negative cells, positively selected for CCR7, that made up naive CD8 cells, with terminally differentiated effector memory CD45RA+ cells excluded. Produced via immunoSEQ multiplex PCR; TCRdb's table is partial and in-frame only. The sample holds fewer than 850,000 clones, about 97% seen once. Note on this clone: Its antigen is undetermined.

This TCR came from a man in his thirties or forties in good health. Sequencing used naive CD8+ T cells sorted from blood. The V call is TRBV7-9, the J call TRBJ2-7; D not certain. The CDR3 spells CASSHRSRYEQYF. CDR3 coding DNA: TGTGCCAGCAGCCATCGTTCACGCTACGAGCAGTACTTC.